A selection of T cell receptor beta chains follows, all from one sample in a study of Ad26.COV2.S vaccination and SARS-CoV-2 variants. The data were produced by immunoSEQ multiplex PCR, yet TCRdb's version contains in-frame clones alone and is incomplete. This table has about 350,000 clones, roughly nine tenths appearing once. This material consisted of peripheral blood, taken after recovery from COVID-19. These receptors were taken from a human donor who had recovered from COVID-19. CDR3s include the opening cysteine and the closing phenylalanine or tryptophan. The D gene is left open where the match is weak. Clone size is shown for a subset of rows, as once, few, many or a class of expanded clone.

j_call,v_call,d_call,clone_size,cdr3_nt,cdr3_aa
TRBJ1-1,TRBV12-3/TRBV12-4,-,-,TGTGCCAGCACCCGGGGGGCTGAAGCTTTCTTT,CASTRGAEAFF
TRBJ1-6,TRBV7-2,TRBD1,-,TGTGCCAGCAGTCAACTAAGGACAGGGCGCTCCTATAATTCACCCCTCCACTTT,CASSQLRTGRSYNSPLHF
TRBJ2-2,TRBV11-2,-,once,TGTGCCAGCAGCTTAGATTTTTTGGCCGGGGAGCTGTTTTTT,CASSLDFLAGELFF
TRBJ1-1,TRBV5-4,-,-,TGTGCCAGCAGCTTGGGAAGCGGGAACACTGAAGCTTTCTTT,CASSLGSGNTEAFF
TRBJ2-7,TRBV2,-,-,TGTGCCAGCAGGGGGAGCGAGCAGTACTTC,CASRGSEQYF
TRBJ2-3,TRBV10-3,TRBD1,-,TGTGCCATCAGTGAGGGGGACAGGGGTCGGTATTTT,CAISEGDRGRYF
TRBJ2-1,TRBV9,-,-,TGTGCCAGCAGCCGGACAGGGAGCGGGACTGGTGAGCAGTTCTTC,CASSRTGSGTGEQFF
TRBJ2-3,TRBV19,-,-,TGTGCCAGTAGCTCAACAGGTAGCACAGATACGCAGTATTTT,CASSSTGSTDTQYF
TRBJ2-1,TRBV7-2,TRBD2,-,TGTGCCAGCAGCTTGGGACTAGCGGGGGTCAATGAGCAGTTCTTC,CASSLGLAGVNEQFF
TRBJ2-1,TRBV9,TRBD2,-,TGTGCCAGCAGCCCTCCAGCGGGGGGTTCCTACAATGAGCAGTTCTTC,CASSPPAGGSYNEQFF
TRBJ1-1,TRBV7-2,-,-,TGTGCCAGCAGCCCTGGGGGCGGACTGAACACTGAAGCTTTCTTT,CASSPGGGLNTEAFF
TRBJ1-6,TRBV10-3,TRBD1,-,TGTGCCATCAGTACACGACAGGGGGAAAGCTCACCCCTCCACTTT,CAISTRQGESSPLHF
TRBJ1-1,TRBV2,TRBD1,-,TGTGCCAGCAGTATCCCATTACAGGGGATGAACACTGAAGCTTTCTTT,CASSIPLQGMNTEAFF
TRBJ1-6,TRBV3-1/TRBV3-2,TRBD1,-,TGTGCCAGCAGCCCCAGACGGACAGGCCCTAATTCACCCCTCCACTTT,CASSPRRTGPNSPLHF
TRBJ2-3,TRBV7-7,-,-,TGTGCCAGCAGCCCATCGAGGGGGAGGGGATGGGCGCAGTATTTT,CASSPSRGRGWAQYF
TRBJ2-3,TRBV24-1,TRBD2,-,TGTGCCACCAGTGATCCGGGGGGTGGGGCGCTTGCAGATACGCAGTATTTT,CATSDPGGGALADTQYF
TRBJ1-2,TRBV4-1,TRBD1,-,TGCGCCAGCACTAAGACAGGGGGCGGCGGCTACACCTTC,CASTKTGGGGYTF
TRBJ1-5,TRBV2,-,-,TGTGCCAGCAGTGAATTGGATAGCAATCAGCCCCAGCATTTT,CASSELDSNQPQHF
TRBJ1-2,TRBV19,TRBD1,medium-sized,TGTGCCAGTACACCGGACAGGGGGAAGTACTATGGCTACACCTTC,CASTPDRGKYYGYTF
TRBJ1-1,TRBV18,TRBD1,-,TGTGCCAGCTCAACTTTGGACAGGCTCACTGAAGCTTTCTTT,CASSTLDRLTEAFF
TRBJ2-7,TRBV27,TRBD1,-,TGTGCCAGCAGTTGGGACAGCTCCTACGAGCAGTACTTC,CASSWDSSYEQYF
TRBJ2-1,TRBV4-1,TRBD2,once,TGCGCCAGCAGGTCTCGAGAGCGGGGGGGCCCCTCCTACAATGAGCAGTTCTTC,CASRSRERGGPSYNEQFF
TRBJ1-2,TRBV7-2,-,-,TGTGCCAGCAGCGTAACCCAGGGGCGACCTAACTATGGCTACACCTTC,CASSVTQGRPNYGYTF
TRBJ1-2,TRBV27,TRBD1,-,TGTGCCAGCAGTGGGAGGGACAGCCTCTCTGGCTACACCTTC,CASSGRDSLSGYTF
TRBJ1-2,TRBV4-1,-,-,TGCGCCAGCAGCCAAGAGTGGGGGTCGGTTTATGGCTACACCTTC,CASSQEWGSVYGYTF
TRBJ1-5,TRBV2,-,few,TGTGCCAGCAGTGAAGCGCCACCGGGCCGGGCGATTCAGCCCCAGCATTTT,CASSEAPPGRAIQPQHF
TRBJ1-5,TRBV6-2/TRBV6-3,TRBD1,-,TGTGCCAGCAGTACTCGACAGGGGGCGAATCAGCCCCAGCATTTT,CASSTRQGANQPQHF
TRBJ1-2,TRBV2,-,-,TGTGCCAGCAGTGAATCCGCGGGTAGGGTTTTAGGCTACACCTTC,CASSESAGRVLGYTF
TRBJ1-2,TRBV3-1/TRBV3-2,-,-,TGTGCCAGCAGCCCCCCCCGGGGGGCTCGAGGCTACACCTTC,CASSPPRGARGYTF
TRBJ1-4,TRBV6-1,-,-,TGTGCCAGCAGTGAAGTAAGCTCGCTTAATGAAAAACTGTTTTTT,CASSEVSSLNEKLFF
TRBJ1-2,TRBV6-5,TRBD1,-,TGTGCCAGCAGTTACGGACAGGGAAAGGGCTACACCTTC,CASSYGQGKGYTF
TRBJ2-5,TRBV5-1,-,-,TGCGCCAGCAGCTTGGGGCAGGGAAGCGGGCGAGAGACCCAGTACTTC,CASSLGQGSGRETQYF
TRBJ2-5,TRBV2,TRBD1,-,TGTGCCAGCACCGGGACAGGAGGCGAGACCCAGTACTTC,CASTGTGGETQYF
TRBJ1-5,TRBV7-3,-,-,TGTGCCAGCAGCTTGGGAGGGAGTCAGCCCCAGCATTTT,CASSLGGSQPQHF
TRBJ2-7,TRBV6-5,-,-,TGTGCCAGCAGGTCCAGGGGCCCCTTGGCCTACGAGCAGTACTTC,CASRSRGPLAYEQYF
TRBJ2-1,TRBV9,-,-,TGTGCCAGCACGGCCCTGGGGGGCTCCTACAATGAGCAGTTCTTC,CASTALGGSYNEQFF
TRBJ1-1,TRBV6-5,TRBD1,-,TGTGCCAGCAGTCAAACCGGACAGGGGGGGGATGAAGCTTTCTTT,CASSQTGQGGDEAFF
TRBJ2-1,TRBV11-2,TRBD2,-,TGTGCCAGCTACGGGGGGGGGAAGACTGAGCAGTTCTTC,CASYGGGKTEQFF
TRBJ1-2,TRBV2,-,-,TGTGCCAGCAGTGAAGGACAGACGATTGGCTACACCTTC,CASSEGQTIGYTF
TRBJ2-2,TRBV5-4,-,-,TGTGCCAGCAGCCAGCGAAGTTCCGGGGAGCTGTTTTTT,CASSQRSSGELFF
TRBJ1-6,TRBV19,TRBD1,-,TGTGCCAGTAGTATAGGGCCAGGGGGCGAGAATTCACCCCTCCACTTT,CASSIGPGGENSPLHF
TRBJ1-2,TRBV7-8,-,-,TGTGCCAGCAGCCCATATACAGGGTCCCCTTTAGGTGGCTACACCTTC,CASSPYTGSPLGGYTF
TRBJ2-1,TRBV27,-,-,TGTGCCAGCAGTTTGGGGGGGCCGAATGAGCAGTTCTTC,CASSLGGPNEQFF
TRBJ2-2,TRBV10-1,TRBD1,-,TGCGGGGGAAGGGGGCGGACAGACCCTGAGGGGGAGCTGTTTTTT,CGGRGRTDPEGELFF
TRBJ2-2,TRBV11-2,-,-,TGTGCCAGCAGCTTAGTCCCTACTGCGAACACCGGGGAGCTGTTTTTT,CASSLVPTANTGELFF
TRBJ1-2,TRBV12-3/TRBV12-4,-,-,TGTGCCAGCAGTTTAATCCAGGGCTATGGCTACACCTTC,CASSLIQGYGYTF
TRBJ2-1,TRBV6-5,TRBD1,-,TGTGCCAGCGATCTTGACCGGGACAGGTCCCCAAACACGTTCTTC,CASDLDRDRSPNTFF
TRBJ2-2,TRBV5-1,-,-,TGCGCCAGCAGCTTGGACAGAAACACCGGGGAGCTGTTTTTT,CASSLDRNTGELFF
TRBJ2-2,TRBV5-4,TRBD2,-,TGTGCCAGCAGCCCTACTAGCGGGGGGGCCTCCGGGGAGCTGTTTTTT,CASSPTSGGASGELFF
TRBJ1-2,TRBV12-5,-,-,TGTGCTAGTGGGGATGATACCATGCCCTTTGGCTACACCTTC,CASGDDTMPFGYTF
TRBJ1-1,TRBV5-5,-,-,TGTGCCAGCAGCTTGGGGAGGGGGGCTTATACTGAAGCTTTCTTT,CASSLGRGAYTEAFF
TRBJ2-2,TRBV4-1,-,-,TGCGCCAGCAGCCAACACGGGGTCCCCGGGGAGCTGTTTTTT,CASSQHGVPGELFF